The entry below describes one TCR beta chain. The CDR3 totals 16 residues. Germline lookup yields CDR1 MNHEY and CDR2 SVGAGI. Trimming stripped 0 bases from V and 8 bases from J, with 16 bases between. The sample comes from a study of shared clonotypes between healthy human individuals. The repertoire was sequenced with immunoSEQ multiplex PCR; TCRdb's copy has only in-frame clones and lacks some. The table has 2 million to 3 million clones, over 85% seen once. The receptor was isolated from a man between 18 and 35 years old in good health. Some clones in this sample may be carry-over from other donors' samples. The sequencing sample was made of naive CD4+ T cells from PBMCs. Subset reported: CD45RA+ positively selected. The chain is built from TRBV6-5 and TRBJ1-4; weak D call: TRBD1 (5 bases). The CDR3 nucleotides read TGTGCCAGCAGTTACTCGTTTGGGGCCCCGGCGGAAAAACTGTTTTTT. This codes for CASSYSFGAPAEKLFF.